This T cell receptor (beta chain) was captured by sequencing in a study of T cell responses to AZD1222 COVID-19 vaccine. Study observations and caveats: Increases in Spike-specific TCR breadth and depth were seen after two AZD1222 doses. Only a handful of individuals given AZD1222 were seropositive at baseline. White British donors predominated, females outnumbered males, and clonal diversity was possibly underestimated. Unmutated regions of variants are reportedly targeted by nearly half of spike-specific TCRs.

Measured with immunoSEQ multiplex PCR; TCRdb has only the in-frame clones, and not every one. The sample has about 130,000 clones; approximately 92% are singletons. A word on this clone: As yet, its antigen is unknown.

The CDR3 has 17 residues. Germline CDR1 and CDR2: LNHDA and SQIVND (reference sequence). Unmatched junction bases numbered 16, after V lost 6 bases and J lost 3 bases. The starting material was peripheral blood, obtained 28 days after the second AZD1222 dose. This TCR came from an adult who received the AZD1222 COVID-19 vaccine. The V call is TRBV19, the J call TRBJ2-7, with 8 bases lining up with TRBD2. CDR3 amino acids: CASRSRDKGLGDYEQYF. The DNA of the CDR3 is TGTGCCAGTAGATCCCGCGACAAGGGACTAGGGGACTACGAGCAGTACTTC.